This T cell receptor beta chain was captured in a study of spatial heterogeneity in lung cancer. Time point noted: sample taken at primary tumor resection. Study-level findings and limits: Counts of expanded alpha and beta TCRs within tumors tracked the tumor nonsynonymous mutation count.

MiXCR was run by TCRdb on the 5' RACE reads, yielding one entry per CDR3 protein. There are about 100,000 distinct CDR3 sequences in the sample; 4.4% occur only once, and over 20% lies in the top ten. The sample holds a few counts of this clonotype. Antigen unknown. This sequence was found in a male donor with early-stage non-small cell lung cancer. The material sequenced was lung tumor tissue, taken at surgery.

CDR3 DNA: TGTGCCAGCTCACCGCAGGGCACCGGGGAGCTGTTTTTT. It translates to CASSPQGTGELFF. The chain links TRBV18 to TRBJ2-2; TRBD1 is a possible D gene (5 bases). The CDR3 is 13 amino acids. Trimming left V 3 bases short and J 4 bases short, with 6 bases between. Germline lookup yields CDR1 KGHSH and CDR2 LQKENI. Full variable domain (missing parts from reference TRBV18 and TRBJ2-2): NAGVMQNPRHLVRRRGQEARLRCSPMKGHSHVYWYRQLPEEGLKFMVYLQKENIIDESGMPKERFSAEFPKEGPSILRIQQVVRGDSAAYFCASSPQGTGELFFGEGSRLTVL.